These 15 T cell receptor beta chains came from one sample sequenced in a study of blood T cells in healthy people across ages. Combining a sample-barcoded 5' primer with a J-beta primer mix, a second PCR ran for roughly 6 to 12 cycles. TCRdb re-analysed the 5' RACE reads in MiXCR, keeping a single row per CDR3 protein. Seen here are over a million distinct CDR3 sequences, roughly two fifths observed once, and the top ten hold more than 4%. Sequences were obtained from blood. The receptors were sampled from a woman aged 18-29 years in good health.

This clonotype was seen a handful of times. The J gene is TRBJ1-5, the V gene TRBV20-1, with a weak D call TRBD1 (5 bases). Germline V gene sequence: CDR1 DFQATT, CDR2 SNEGSKA (reference sequence). CDR3 length equals 13 residues. Trimming stripped 6 bases from V and 3 bases from J, with 12 bases between. The CDR3 DNA reads as TGCAGTGCGGCGGGACGGGACAATCAGCCCCAGCATTTT. Translated, it gives CSAAGRDNQPQHF.

The genes are TRBV11-2 and TRBJ2-1; 8 bases fit TRBD2. After removal of 5 bases from V and 9 bases from J, the junction contained 15 bases not matched to a gene. The germline gives CDR1 SGHAT, CDR2 FQNNGV. The CDR3 is 16 residues long. CDR3 region: CASSATGGAFVSEQFF. CDR3 sequence (DNA): TGTGCCAGCAGCGCCACGGGGGGGGCGTTTGTTTCTGAGCAGTTCTTC.

The CDR3 protein is CASTYGPGTYNEQFF. The CDR3 DNA sequence: TGTGCCAGCACCTATGGGCCGGGAACCTACAATGAGCAGTTCTTC. This chain links TRBV27 with TRBJ2-1; tentative D call: TRBD2 (5 bases). Germline V gene sequence: CDR1 MNHEY, CDR2 SMNVEV (reference sequence). The CDR3 contains 15 residues. Between the trimmed V and J ends, which lost 7 bases and 2 bases, there was a span of 15 bases.

In this sample, this clonotype turned up a few times. The V call is TRBV7-9, the J call TRBJ2-3, with D tentatively TRBD1 (6 bases). This CDR3 is 16 amino acids long. Germline values: CDR1 SEHNR, CDR2 FQNEAQ (reference sequence). Trimming stripped 5 bases from V and 4 bases from J, with 19 bases between. This chain's CDR3 is CASSGRGRSGADTQYF. The CDR3 DNA reads as TGTGCCAGCAGCGGACGGGGAAGGTCAGGGGCAGATACGCAGTATTTT.

This clonotype was observed many times. The chain joins TRBV6-1 to TRBJ1-2; 8 positions match TRBD1. The germline gives CDR1 MNHNS, CDR2 SASEGT. The J segment lost 6 bases and the V segment lost 3 bases, leaving 6 bases of the junction unmatched. This CDR3 spans 14 amino acids. The chain's CDR3 is CASSERQGLDGYTF. DNA for the CDR3: TGTGCCAGCAGTGAGAGACAGGGGCTGGATGGCTACACCTTC.

This clonotype was seen a handful of times. The V gene is TRBV10-2, the J gene TRBJ1-5, with D perhaps TRBD1 (5 bases). The CDR3 spans 15 residues. V dropped 0 bases and J dropped 4 bases, with 10 bases sitting between them. The germline gives CDR1 WSHSY, CDR2 SAAADI. CDR3 sequence (DNA): TGCGCCAGCAGTGAGTCGGGGCACCGGAATCAGCCCCAGCATTTT. Translating gives CASSESGHRNQPQHF.

This clonotype was detected a few times. The chain employs TRBV7-2 and TRBJ2-3; D is perhaps TRBD2 (5 bases). Trimming cost V 4 bases and J 0 bases, with 17 bases left between them. This CDR3 has 17 amino acids. From germline, CDR1 is SGHTA and CDR2 FQGNSA. The CDR3 loop is CASSSLGVAASTDTQYF. CDR3 nucleotides: TGTGCCAGCAGCTCACTCGGGGTAGCAGCTAGCACAGATACGCAGTATTTT.

The rearrangement uses TRBV20-1 and TRBJ1-4, with unresolved D. V lost 2 bases to trimming and J lost 3 bases, with 13 bases between them. Germline V gene data show CDR1 as DFQATT and CDR2 as SNEGSKA (reference sequence). This CDR3 has 15 amino acids. In DNA, the CDR3 is TGCAGTGCTAGACCCAGCCGGGAGGCTAATGAAAAACTGTTTTTT. This translates into CSARPSREANEKLFF.

This clonotype came up many times. The chain combines TRBV10-3 with TRBJ2-5; 10 nucleotides agree with TRBD2. In germline, CDR1 is ENHRY, CDR2 SYGVKD. CDR3 length equals 14 residues. Germline trimming cut 3 bases from V and 2 bases from J; bases unmatched to any gene: 0. CDR3 protein: CAISELAGQETQYF. The CDR3 DNA is TGTGCCATCAGTGAACTAGCGGGACAAGAGACCCAGTACTTC.

This chain uses TRBV12-3 or TRBV12-4 with TRBJ1-3, with a possible D match to TRBD1 (5 bases). Trimming took 2 bases from V and 1 from J, leaving 9 bases between them. CDR3 length equals 15 residues. The CDR3 here is CASSLLPGSGNTIYF. In nucleotides, the CDR3 is TGTGCCAGCAGTTTACTGCCAGGGTCTGGAAACACCATATATTTT.

J is TRBJ2-5 and V is TRBV24-1, with 8 bases that match TRBD1. This CDR3 comprises 14 residues. CDR1 and CDR2 (germline): KGHDR, SFDVKD. V lost 9 bases, J lost 11 bases, and 16 bases stayed unmatched. The CDR3 DNA reads as TGTGCCACCCGGCAGGGGGCGGGTGAGGATGAGCAGTACTTC. The encoded protein is CATRQGAGEDEQYF.

V is TRBV12-3 or TRBV12-4 and J is TRBJ2-7; TRBD2 might be the D (6 bases). V gave up 6 bases and J gave up 6 bases, with 18 bases separating them. This CDR3 contains 14 residues. The CDR3 here is CASSPATTSSEQYF. The CDR3 region has the DNA TGTGCCAGCAGCCCCGCAACCACTAGCAGCGAGCAGTACTTC.

The chain couples TRBV29-1 to TRBJ2-1, with D uncertain. CDR1 and CDR2 (germline): SQVTM, ANQGSEA. The CDR3 extends over 14 amino acids. The V end lost 4 bases, the J end lost 0 bases, and 10 bases lay between the germline ends. For the CDR3, the DNA is TGCAGCGTTGTTGGCGTGAGCTCCTACAATGAGCAGTTCTTC. This sequence encodes CSVVGVSSYNEQFF.

Notes on this clonotype: The junction departs from germline at one end; a sequencing error may be responsible. V is TRBV30 and J is TRBJ1-2; D remains ambiguous. CDR3 length: 11 amino acids. Germline V gives CDR1 GTSNPN, CDR2 SVGIG (reference sequence). CDR3 loop: CAGSSWGGYTF. The CDR3 bases are TGTGCCGGGAGTTCGTGGGGAGGCTACACCTTC.

The chain carries TRBV5-1 and TRBJ2-1; D remains ambiguous. Trimming removed 0 bases from V and 8 bases from J, with 15 bases in between. Germline CDR1 and CDR2: SGHRS and YFSETQ. This CDR3 spans 15 amino acids. The CDR3 coding sequence is TGCGCCAGCAGCTTGGTGGGTCTAGATGGGGATGAGCAGTTCTTC. It is translated as CASSLVGLDGDEQFF.